This T cell receptor beta chain was identified during a study of identical twins. A universal primer site was created by template switching, with the cDNA bearing unique molecular identifiers. MiXCR, run by TCRdb on the 5' RACE reads, gives a single entry per CDR3 protein. The sample consists of roughly 700,000 distinct CDR3 sequences, over 8.5% of them appearing once. Whole-study results and caveats: The analysis was cross-sectional rather than longitudinal within donors. Cord blood beta clonotypes present at high abundance carried fewer insertions; no such pattern appeared in memory repertoires. The authors noted that invariant MAIT and iNKT cells could partly confound zero-insertion analyses.

Germline-derived CDR1 and CDR2 are MDHEN and SYDVKM. Trimming removed 2 bases at V and 2 bases at J, with 12 bases between. The CDR3 contains 15 residues. As for this clonotype: The antigen is not known.

These data also featured in a second study, about yellow fever vaccine responses in identical twins.

This sequence originates from a woman aged 18 to 35 in good health. The sample comprised PBMCs. The V and J genes are TRBV28 and TRBJ2-5, with a weak D call TRBD1 (6 bases). The CDR3 is CASSLPSTGQETQYF. CDR3 in DNA: TGTGCCAGCAGTTTACCATCGACAGGTCAAGAGACCCAGTACTTC. The full variable domain, completed using reference TRBV28 and TRBJ2-5, is DVKVTQSSRYLVKRTGEKVFLECVQDMDHENMFWYRQDPGLGLRLIYFSYDVKMKEKGDIPEGYSVSREKKERFSLILESASTNQTSMYLCASSLPSTGQETQYFGPGTRLLVL.